This T cell receptor (beta chain) was captured in a study of vaccination and CD4 T cells after COVID-19. Study overall: Overlapping spike peptides served as the stimulus for the cells. These peptides came from SARS-CoV-2 and from the common cold coronaviruses HCoV-NL63, HCoV-OC43 and HCoV-229E.

In germline, CDR1 is SGHRS, CDR2 YFSETQ. The CDR3 extends over 17 amino acids. V was clipped by 0 bases and J by 6 bases; unmatched bases: 9. Study observations and caveats: Convalescent patients had a median around 90% of reactive clones appearing only post-vaccination.

As to treatment: approximately nine-day PBMC culture with coronavirus spike peptide pools or control peptides (ViraFEST assay). CD4+ T cells that came from the unexposed donor were collected before the COVID-19 pandemic (2011-2018). Oncomine TCR Beta short-read sequencing was applied to DNA from cultured CD4+ T cells. Genomic DNA was extracted from cultured CD4+ T cells. TCRdb redid the calling of the PCR reads with MiXCR, one entry per CDR3 protein. The sample lists roughly 8,300 distinct CDR3 sequences; 36% were seen once. Remarks on this clonotype: Antigen unknown.

This sequence joins TRBV5-1 and TRBJ2-2; TRBD1 agrees at 9 bases. The sequence was collected from a human donor in good health. The sequencing input was CD4+ T cells from blood, cultured in vitro. CDR3 loop: CASSLDRDRARAGELFF. The CDR3 DNA sequence: TGCGCCAGCAGCTTGGATCGGGACAGGGCCCGTGCCGGGGAGCTGTTTTTT.